Following are 12 T cell receptor beta chains from one sample sequenced in a study of spatial heterogeneity in lung cancer. MiXCR was run by TCRdb on the 5' RACE reads, yielding one entry per CDR3 protein. The sample has roughly 9,800 distinct CDR3 sequences, roughly 12% seen once. Study observations and caveats: Counts of expanded alpha and beta TCRs within tumors tracked the tumor nonsynonymous mutation count.

Regarding time point: sample taken at primary tumor resection. What these receptors recognize is not known. The sample here was lung tumor tissue, taken at surgery. The receptors were gathered from a female donor with early-stage non-small cell lung cancer.

This clonotype was seen repeatedly, ten times or more. The rearrangement links TRBV7-9 to TRBJ2-7; D not certain. V was pared by 3 bases and J by 2 bases, with 5 bases between. Germline V gene sequence: CDR1 SEHNR, CDR2 FQNEAQ (reference sequence). This CDR3 is 12 amino acids long. The CDR3 nucleotides are TGTGCCAGCAGCTTCGGCCCCTACGAGCAGTACTTC. As protein: CASSFGPYEQYF.

This clonotype has just a few counts. The rearrangement links TRBV20-1 to TRBJ1-2, with a tentative D call TRBD1 (5 bases). Per the germline V gene, CDR1 is DFQATT and CDR2 is SNEGSKA (reference sequence). V lost 0 bases, J lost 0 bases, and 14 bases lay in between. The CDR3 has 16 residues. CDR3 residues: CSARDRGTSSNYGYTF. The CDR3 coding sequence is TGCAGTGCTAGAGATCGTGGGACGTCATCTAACTATGGCTACACCTTC.

CDR3 nucleotides: TGTGCCACCGGGACGGCCTACGAGCAGTACTTC. The encoded protein is CATGTAYEQYF. The J gene is TRBJ2-7, the V gene TRBV10-3; D could derive from TRBD1 or TRBD2 (5 bases each). This CDR3 has 11 residues. CDR1 is ENHRY, CDR2 SYGVKD, per germline. Trimming removed 10 bases from V and 2 bases from J, with 9 bases in between.

The J gene is TRBJ1-2, the V gene TRBV6-5, with a possible D match to TRBD1 (5 bases). CDR3 length equals 16 residues. Germline assignment: CDR1 MNHEY and CDR2 SVGAGI. Trimming shortened V by 4 bases and J by 4 bases, and 19 bases separated the two germline ends. The CDR3 here is CASSWTGPPSLYGYTF. CDR3 sequence (DNA): TGTGCCAGCAGTTGGACGGGACCTCCTTCCCTCTATGGCTACACCTTC.

Ten or more counts support this clonotype. The J gene is TRBJ2-2, the V gene TRBV11-3; a possible D gene is TRBD1 (5 bases). The V end lost 3 bases, the J end lost 2 bases, and 10 bases lay between the germline ends. The germline CDR1 and CDR2 sequences are SGHNT and YENEEA. This CDR3 is 15 amino acids long. The CDR3 coding sequence is TGTGCCAGCAGCTTGTATGACAGTAACACCGGGGAGCTGTTTTTT. Protein sequence: CASSLYDSNTGELFF.

Concerning this clonotype itself: A much more abundant neighbour one base away suggests this may be a read error. The chain recombines TRBV4-2 with TRBJ1-6; D unresolved. The germline CDR1 and CDR2 sequences are LGHNA and YNFKEQ. The CDR3 runs 13 residues. In DNA form, the CDR3 reads TGTGTCAGCAGCCAAGATCAATATTCACCCCTCCACTTT. It codes for CVSSQDQYSPLHF.

This clonotype is medium-sized. This rearrangement joins TRBV5-1 to TRBJ2-1, with TRBD1 matching 7 bases. Germline CDR1 SGHRS, CDR2 YFSETQ. Trimming removed 7 bases from V and 4 bases from J; junction bases left unmatched: 11. The CDR3 length is 15 residues. The CDR3 DNA is TGCGCCAGCGCTACCACAGGGGTAGGTTACAATGAGCAGTTCTTC. Protein sequence: CASATTGVGYNEQFF.

The rearrangement uses TRBV4-2 and TRBJ2-7, with D possibly TRBD1 on 5 matching bases. The CDR3 runs 13 residues. The V end lost 0 bases, the J end lost 4 bases, and 7 bases lay between the germline ends. CDR1 LGHNA and CDR2 YNFKEQ come from the germline V gene. The CDR3: CASSQDRVYEQYF. CDR3 nucleotide sequence: TGTGCCAGCAGCCAAGACAGGGTTTACGAGCAGTACTTC.

The count of this clonotype is one. The chain links TRBV7-2 to TRBJ1-5; no reliable D call. The CDR3 is made up of 11 amino acids. Trimming cost V 3 bases and J 15 bases, with 12 bases left between them. The germline V gene has CDR1 SGHTA and CDR2 FQGNSA. Here the CDR3 reads CASSFGEALHF. CDR3 bases: TGTGCCAGCAGCTTCGGGGAAGCCCTGCATTTT.

This clonotype has ten or more counts. The chain uses TRBV28 and TRBJ1-5; unclear D gene. The germline V gene encodes CDR1 MDHEN and CDR2 SYDVKM. The V end lost 3 bases, the J end lost 7 bases, and 13 bases lay between the germline ends. CDR3 length equals 14 residues. CDR3 DNA sequence: TGTGCCAGCAGTTTCAGAGGGATCAACCAGCCCCAGCATTTT. This sequence encodes CASSFRGINQPQHF.

This clonotype was observed at least ten times. This rearrangement joins TRBV5-6 to TRBJ2-3; D is uncertain. This CDR3 has 14 amino acids. Trimming removed 1 base from V and 5 bases from J, with 11 bases in between. The germline V gene has CDR1 SGHDT and CDR2 YYEEEE. CDR3 residues: CASSLSPTGDTQYF. The CDR3 region has the DNA TGTGCCAGCAGCTTGAGTCCCACTGGAGATACGCAGTATTTT.

In the case of this clonotype: The junction differs from germline at one of its ends, possibly a read error. This chain connects TRBV7-2 to TRBJ1-6; D call uncertain. Per the germline V gene, CDR1 is SGHTA and CDR2 is FQGNSA. The CDR3 is 13 residues long. CDR3 sequence reads: CVSSFPSNSPLHF. The CDR3 DNA reads TGTGTCAGCAGCTTTCCGAGCAATTCACCCCTCCACTTT. The entire variable domain, with the rest obtained from reference TRBV7-2 and TRBJ1-6, is as follows: GAGVSQSPSNKVTEKGKDVELRCDPISGHTALYWYRQSLGQGLEFLIYFQGNSAPDKSGLPSDRFSAERTGGSVSTLTIQRTQQEDSAVYLCVSSFPSNSPLHFGNGTRLTVT.